Following are 23 T cell receptor beta chains from one sample sequenced in a study of blood T cell repertoires in COVID-19. Profiling relied on immunoSEQ multiplex PCR, and the TCRdb table lists in-frame clones only, not all of them. The sample records approximately 100,000 clones, around 89% being singletons. The specimen sequenced was peripheral blood. These receptors originate from a human donor with acute or convalescent COVID-19. The donor label of this sample is uncertain.

The chain employs TRBV24-1 and TRBJ2-3; D may be TRBD2 (5 bases). The ends were cut back, 2 bases at V and 1 base at J, with 18 bases in the middle. CDR3 length: 18 amino acids. Germline CDR1 is KGHDR and CDR2 is SFDVKD. This chain's CDR3 is CATSDSPGSEGRTDTQYF. The DNA of the CDR3 is TGTGCCACCAGTGATTCCCCAGGTAGTGAGGGTCGCACAGATACGCAGTATTTT.

For the CDR3, the DNA is TGTGCCAGCCTCCAAGGGGGTTTGGGAACTCTAGCCAAAAACATTCAGTACTTC. It yields the protein CASLQGGLGTLAKNIQYF. J is TRBJ2-4 and V is TRBV28, with D perhaps TRBD1 (6 bases). V was pared by 8 bases and J by 0 bases, with 23 bases between. CDR1 is MDHEN, CDR2 SYDVKM, per germline. This CDR3 has 18 residues. The whole variable domain, filled in from reference TRBV28 and TRBJ2-4, reads DVKVTQSSRYLVKRTGEKVFLECVQDMDHENMFWYRQDPGLGLRLIYFSYDVKMKEKGDIPEGYSVSREKKERFSLILESASTNQTSMYLCASLQGGLGTLAKNIQYFGAGTRLSVL.

The rearrangement uses TRBV6-6 and TRBJ1-5, with a possible D match to TRBD1 (5 bases). Trimming took 6 bases from V and 2 from J, leaving 11 bases between them. Per the germline V gene, CDR1 is MNHNY and CDR2 is SVGAGI (reference sequence). CDR3 length: 14 amino acids. The CDR3 sequence: CASSGGRGNQPQHF. CDR3 sequence (DNA): TGTGCCAGCAGCGGGGGAAGGGGCAATCAGCCCCAGCATTTT.

This chain links TRBV5-6 with TRBJ1-3, with 8 bases identical to TRBD1. Unmatched junction bases numbered 3, after V lost 5 bases and J lost 2 bases. The germline V gene has CDR1 SGHDT and CDR2 YYEEEE. The CDR3 has 14 amino acids. CDR3 DNA sequence: TGTGCCAGCAGTTCGACAGGGGCTGGAAACACCATATATTTT. It is translated as CASSSTGAGNTIYF. The full variable domain, completed using reference TRBV5-6 and TRBJ1-3, is DAGVTQSPTHLIKTRGQQVTLRCSPKSGHDTVSWYQQALGQGPQFIFQYYEEEERQRGNFPDRFSGHQFPNYSSELNVNALLLGDSALYLCASSSTGAGNTIYFGEGSWLTVV.

The chain combines TRBV18 with TRBJ1-1; 7 bases are shared with TRBD1. The CDR3 covers 16 residues. The germline V gene encodes CDR1 KGHSH and CDR2 LQKENI. After removal of 1 base from V and 0 bases from J, the junction contained 5 bases not matched to a gene. The CDR3 reads CASSPRGGQMNTEAFF. As DNA, the CDR3 is TGTGCCAGCTCACCACGTGGGGGACAGATGAACACTGAAGCTTTCTTT. The whole variable domain, remainder taken from reference TRBV18 and TRBJ1-1, is NAGVMQNPRHLVRRRGQEARLRCSPMKGHSHVYWYRQLPEEGLKFMVYLQKENIIDESGMPKERFSAEFPKEGPSILRIQQVVRGDSAAYFCASSPRGGQMNTEAFFGQGTRLTVV.

This chain links TRBV3-1 (or the pseudogene TRBV3-2) with TRBJ2-1; TRBD1 is a possible D gene (6 bases). The CDR3 is made up of 18 amino acids. Germline V gives CDR1 LGHDT, CDR2 YNNKEL (reference sequence). Deletions cut 1 base from V and 4 bases from J, with 20 bases between. The CDR3 protein is CASSQARFIARGYNEQFF. CDR3 sequence (DNA): TGTGCCAGCAGCCAAGCCCGATTCATAGCGAGGGGGTACAATGAGCAGTTCTTC.

The rearrangement uses TRBV9 and TRBJ1-2; D unresolved. The V gene's germline CDR1 is SGDLS and CDR2 YYNGEE. The V end was cut by 3 bases, the J end by 2 bases, with 8 bases between. The CDR3 is 13 residues long. The CDR3, as DNA: TGTGCCAGCAGCGCCGACGGGAACTATGGCTACACCTTC. This translates into CASSADGNYGYTF. The entire variable domain, with the rest obtained from reference TRBV9 and TRBJ1-2, is as follows: DSGVTQTPKHLITATGQRVTLRCSPRSGDLSVYWYQQSLDQGLQFLIQYYNGEERAKGNILERFSAQQFPDLHSELNLSSLELGDSALYFCASSADGNYGYTFGSGTRLTVV.

The chain uses TRBV27 and TRBJ1-4, with TRBD1 as a possible D gene (5 bases). V was clipped by 6 bases and J by 13 bases, with 15 bases between them. This CDR3 region has 12 residues. In germline, CDR1 is MNHEY, CDR2 SMNVEV (reference sequence). This CDR3 reads CASSTMGGGLFF. CDR3 coding DNA: TGTGCCAGCAGCACGATGGGCGGGGGACTGTTTTTT.

CDR3 sequence (DNA): TGTGCCAGCAGGCGGTGGCTAGCGGGGGCTAAAGAGACCCAGTACTTC. It specifies CASRRWLAGAKETQYF. The chain combines TRBV28 with TRBJ2-5, with 10 bases that match TRBD2. Trimming cost V 6 bases and J 3 bases; bases outside gene matches: 10. This CDR3 contains 16 residues. Germline loops: CDR1 MDHEN, CDR2 SYDVKM. Looking up the rest from reference TRBV28 and TRBJ2-5 gives the full variable domain: DVKVTQSSRYLVKRTGEKVFLECVQDMDHENMFWYRQDPGLGLRLIYFSYDVKMKEKGDIPEGYSVSREKKERFSLILESASTNQTSMYLCASRRWLAGAKETQYFGPGTRLLVL.

V gene TRBV6-4 combines with J gene TRBJ1-2, with 10 bases fitting TRBD1. The V segment lost 6 bases and the J segment 7 bases; nucleotides outside the gene matches: 8. Germline-derived CDR1 and CDR2 are MRHNA and SNTAGT. The CDR3 totals 14 residues. The CDR3 bases are TGTGCCAGCAGGGCGACAGGGGGCGCCTCTGGCTACACCTTC. Its translation is CASRATGGASGYTF.

There are a few counts of this clone. The chain combines TRBV2 with TRBJ1-2; D call uncertain. Germline V gene data show CDR1 as SNHLY and CDR2 as FYNNEI. With 3 bases removed from V and 2 bases from J, the gap between germline ends came to 10 bases. This CDR3 region has 14 residues. CDR3 sequence (DNA): TGTGCCAGCAGTGATTATCAGGTGAACTATGGCTACACCTTC. Encoded protein: CASSDYQVNYGYTF. The variable domain in full, with the rest retrieved from reference TRBV2 and TRBJ1-2, is EPEVTQTPSHQVTQMGQEVILRCVPISNHLYFYWYRQILGQKVEFLVSFYNNEISEKSEIFDDQFSVERPDGSNFTLKIRSTKLEDSAMYFCASSDYQVNYGYTFGSGTRLTVV.

The V and J genes are TRBV6-4 and TRBJ2-3, with a tentative D call TRBD2 (5 bases). Trimming took off 6 bases at V and 6 bases at J, with 13 bases between the two ends. CDR1 is MRHNA, CDR2 SNTAGT, per germline. There are 13 residues in the CDR3. CDR3 in DNA: TGTGCCAGCAGCCAGGAGGTTTCGGATACGCAGTATTTT. Protein: CASSQEVSDTQYF.

V gene TRBV4-1 combines with J gene TRBJ1-3; D is unresolved. The CDR3 totals 16 residues. V shed 2 bases and J shed 0 bases, with 11 bases lying between them. Germline CDR1 MGHRA, CDR2 YSYEKL. CDR3 in amino acids: CASSQLDPRSGNTIYF. CDR3 in DNA: TGCGCCAGCAGCCAACTAGACCCGCGCTCTGGAAACACCATATATTTT.

The genes are TRBV18 and TRBJ2-5; no clear D. Trimming took off 0 bases at V and 5 bases at J, with 10 bases between the two ends. Looked up from germline, CDR1 is KGHSH and CDR2 is LQKENI. The CDR3 runs 14 residues. CDR3 nucleotide sequence: TGTGCCAGCTCACCACCAAGATCGCGGGAGACCCAGTACTTC. Protein: CASSPPRSRETQYF.

The gene calls are TRBV25-1 and TRBJ1-2, with 8 nucleotides matching TRBD1. The length of the CDR3 is 15 residues. In germline, CDR1 is MGHDK, CDR2 SYGVNS. J lost 7 bases, V lost 2 bases, and 9 bases had no gene match. The CDR3, as DNA: TGTGCCAGCAGTGAACACGCAGGGGGCGCGGGTGGCTACACCTTC. This encodes CASSEHAGGAGGYTF.

This chain links TRBV7-2 with TRBJ2-1, with 14 bases lining up with TRBD2. The V segment lost 5 bases and the J segment 4 bases; nucleotides outside the gene matches: 4. The CDR3 spans 16 residues. The germline V gene encodes CDR1 SGHTA and CDR2 FQGNSA. This CDR3 is CASSTGTSGGYNEQFF. As DNA, the CDR3 is TGTGCCAGCAGCACCGGGACTAGCGGGGGTTACAATGAGCAGTTCTTC.

This clone occurred once. The chain couples TRBV24-1 to TRBJ2-5, with D possibly being TRBD2 (7 bases). The V and J ends lost 5 bases and 5 bases respectively, with 17 bases between them. The CDR3 sequence is 15 residues long. Germline CDR1 and CDR2: KGHDR and SFDVKD. This CDR3 reads CATSAGGGAWETQYF. CDR3 sequence (DNA): TGTGCCACCAGTGCGGGTGGGGGGGCATGGGAGACCCAGTACTTC.

V gene TRBV19 combines with J gene TRBJ2-1; 10 nucleotides agree with TRBD1. Per the germline V gene, CDR1 is LNHDA and CDR2 is SQIVND (reference sequence). The CDR3 loop spans 15 amino acids. V trimming: 3 bases; J trimming: 6 bases; junction bases outside the gene matches: 5. The CDR3 reads CASSIRRDRGNEQFF. CDR3 in DNA: TGTGCCAGTAGTATTCGCCGGGACAGGGGCAATGAGCAGTTCTTC.

The chain uses TRBV28 and TRBJ2-1; D remains ambiguous. Germline V lookup: CDR1 MDHEN, CDR2 SYDVKM. Trimming cost V 3 bases and J 4 bases, with 10 bases left between them. This CDR3 region has 14 residues. The DNA for the CDR3 is TGTGCCAGCAGTTTGGCCGACAAGTACAATGAGCAGTTCTTC. Amino acids: CASSLADKYNEQFF.

The chain recombines TRBV18 with TRBJ2-7, with 9 bases matching TRBD1. The germline V gene encodes CDR1 KGHSH and CDR2 LQKENI. V shed 3 bases and J 4 bases; nucleotides not matched to a gene: 7. CDR3 size: 15 residues. DNA for the CDR3: TGTGCCAGCTCACCCGGGACAGGGAGATTGTACGAGCAGTACTTC. Its translation: CASSPGTGRLYEQYF.

V usage is TRBV28 and J usage is TRBJ1-6, with D possibly being TRBD1 (5 bases). Germline V gene lookup returns CDR1 MDHEN and CDR2 SYDVKM. V lost 6 bases and J 4 bases, leaving 22 bases between the germline ends. CDR3 length equals 18 residues. The CDR3 nucleotides read TGTGCCAGCAGATCGGGACTCCGCCATAGCCTTTATAATTCACCCCTCCACTTT. Residues: CASRSGLRHSLYNSPLHF. Based on the CDR3 plus reference TRBV28 and TRBJ1-6, the full variable domain is DVKVTQSSRYLVKRTGEKVFLECVQDMDHENMFWYRQDPGLGLRLIYFSYDVKMKEKGDIPEGYSVSREKKERFSLILESASTNQTSMYLCASRSGLRHSLYNSPLHFGNGTRLTVT.

The gene calls are TRBV4-2 and TRBJ1-3, with 7 bases matching TRBD1. V shed 2 bases, J shed 3 bases, and the junction held 7 bases outside the gene matches. The germline V gene has CDR1 LGHNA and CDR2 YNFKEQ. This CDR3 contains 16 residues. The CDR3 protein is CASSQTGDQFGNTIYF. CDR3 DNA: TGTGCCAGCAGCCAAACAGGGGATCAATTTGGAAACACCATATATTTT.

This clone was found a few times. The chain is built from TRBV11-1 and TRBJ2-7, with D uncertain. Trimming removed 6 bases at V and 8 bases at J, with 11 bases between. Germline values: CDR1 SGHAT, CDR2 FQDESV (reference sequence). CDR3 length: 11 amino acids. As DNA, the CDR3 is TGTGCCAGCAGGATAGGCGACAAGCAGTACTTC. Translating it yields CASRIGDKQYF.